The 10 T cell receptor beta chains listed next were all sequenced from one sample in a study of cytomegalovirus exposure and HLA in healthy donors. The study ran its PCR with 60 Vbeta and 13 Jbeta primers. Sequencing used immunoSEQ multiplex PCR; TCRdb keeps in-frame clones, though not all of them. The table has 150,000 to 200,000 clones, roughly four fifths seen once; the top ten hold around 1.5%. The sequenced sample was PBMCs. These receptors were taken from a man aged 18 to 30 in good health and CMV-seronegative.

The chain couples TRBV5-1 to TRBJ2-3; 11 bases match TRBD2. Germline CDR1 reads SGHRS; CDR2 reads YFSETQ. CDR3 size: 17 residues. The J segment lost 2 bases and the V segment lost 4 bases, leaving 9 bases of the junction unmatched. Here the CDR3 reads CASSPAGTSGYTDTQYF. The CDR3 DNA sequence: TGCGCCAGCAGCCCCGCCGGGACTAGCGGCTACACAGATACGCAGTATTTT.

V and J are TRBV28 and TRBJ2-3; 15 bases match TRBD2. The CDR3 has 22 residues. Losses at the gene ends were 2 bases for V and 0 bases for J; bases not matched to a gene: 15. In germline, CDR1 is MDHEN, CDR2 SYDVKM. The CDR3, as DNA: TGTGCCAGCAGTTTACGGGGACTAGCGGGGGGAGCCTCCATGACTAGCACAGATACGCAGTATTTT. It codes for CASSLRGLAGGASMTSTDTQYF.

The DNA for the CDR3 is TGTGCCACCAGCAGACCTGTCCAGCGGGATAAGTTCTTC. Translated: CATSRPVQRDKFF. The rearrangement uses TRBV15 and TRBJ2-1; 7 bases align to TRBD2. The ends lost 2 bases at V and 14 bases at J; junction bases unmatched: 9. Germline CDR1 is LNHNV and CDR2 is YYDKDF (reference sequence). The CDR3 covers 13 residues.

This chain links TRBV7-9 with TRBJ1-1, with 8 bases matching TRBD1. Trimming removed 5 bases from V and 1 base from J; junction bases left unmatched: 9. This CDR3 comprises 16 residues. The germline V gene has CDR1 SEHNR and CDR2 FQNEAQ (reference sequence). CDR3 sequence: CASSLGTGRENTEAFF. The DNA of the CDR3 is TGTGCCAGCAGCCTAGGGACAGGTCGAGAGAACACTGAAGCTTTCTTT.

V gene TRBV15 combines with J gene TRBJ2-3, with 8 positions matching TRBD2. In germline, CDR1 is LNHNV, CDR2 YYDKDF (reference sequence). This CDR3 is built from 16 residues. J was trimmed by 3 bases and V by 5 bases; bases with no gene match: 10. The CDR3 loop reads CATSVVSGRSTDTQYF. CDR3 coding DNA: TGTGCCACCAGCGTCGTCAGCGGGAGAAGTACAGATACGCAGTATTTT.

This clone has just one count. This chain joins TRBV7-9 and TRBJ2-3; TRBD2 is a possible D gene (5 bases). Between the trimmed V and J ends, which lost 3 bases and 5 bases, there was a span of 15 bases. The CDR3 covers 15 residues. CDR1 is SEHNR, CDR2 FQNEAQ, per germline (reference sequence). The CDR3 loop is CASSFTSDWRDTQYF. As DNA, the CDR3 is TGTGCCAGCAGCTTCACTAGTGACTGGAGAGATACGCAGTATTTT.

The CDR3 reads CASSLFLGNTIYF. DNA for the CDR3: TGTGCCAGCAGTTTATTTCTCGGAAACACCATATATTTT. J is TRBJ1-3 and V is TRBV27; no firm D call. Germline V gene lookup returns CDR1 MNHEY and CDR2 SMNVEV (reference sequence). The CDR3 is made up of 13 amino acids. The germline V and J ends were trimmed by 1 base and 4 bases, with 5 bases remaining between them.

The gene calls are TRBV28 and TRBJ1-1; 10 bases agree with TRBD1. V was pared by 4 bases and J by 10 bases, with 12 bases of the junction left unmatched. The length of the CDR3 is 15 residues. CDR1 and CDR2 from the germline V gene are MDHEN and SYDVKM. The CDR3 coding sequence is TGTGCCAGCAGTTCCGGACAGGGGGGTGTGGAGGTAGCTTTCTTT. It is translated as CASSSGQGGVEVAFF. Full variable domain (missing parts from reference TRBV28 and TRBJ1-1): DVKVTQSSRYLVKRTGEKVFLECVQDMDHENMFWYRQDPGLGLRLIYFSYDVKMKEKGDIPEGYSVSREKKERFSLILESASTNQTSMYLCASSSGQGGVEVAFFGQGTRLTVV.

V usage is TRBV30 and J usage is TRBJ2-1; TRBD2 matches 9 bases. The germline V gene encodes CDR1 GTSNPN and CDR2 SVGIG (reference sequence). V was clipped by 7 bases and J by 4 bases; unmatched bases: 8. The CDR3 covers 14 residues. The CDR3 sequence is CASIETSGYNEQFF. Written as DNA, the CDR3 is TGTGCCTCAATAGAGACTAGCGGATACAATGAGCAGTTCTTC.

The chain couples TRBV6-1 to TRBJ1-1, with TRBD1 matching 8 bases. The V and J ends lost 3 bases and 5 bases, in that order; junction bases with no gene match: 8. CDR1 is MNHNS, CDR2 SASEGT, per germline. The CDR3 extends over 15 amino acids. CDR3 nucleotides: TGTGCCAGCAGTGACCGACAGGGGCGGAGGACTGAAGCTTTCTTT. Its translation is CASSDRQGRRTEAFF.